This T cell receptor beta chain originates from a study of glioma-infiltrating T cells. TCR alpha and beta CDR3 regions were amplified from RNA using iRepertoire nested multiplex PCR. TCRdb fed the multiplex PCR reads into MiXCR, producing one record per CDR3 protein. The sample contains about 140,000 distinct CDR3 sequences, 39% of which appear only once. V lost 3 bases, J lost 0 bases, and 9 bases lay in between. From germline, CDR1 is MNHNS and CDR2 SASEGT. The CDR3 runs 15 residues. This sequence joins TRBV6-1 and TRBJ1-5; weak D call: TRBD1 (5 bases). The sequenced sample consisted of glioma tissue, nonneoplastic brain tissue, or PBMCs (not recorded which). The sequence was collected from a human donor with low-grade glioma or glioblastoma, undergoing nonglioma brain surgery, or in good health (not recorded which). The CDR3 protein is CASSENGASNQPQHF. The CDR3, as DNA: TGTGCCAGCAGTGAGAATGGGGCTAGCAATCAGCCCCAGCATTTT.